This T cell receptor (beta chain) was documented in a study of shared clonotypes between healthy human individuals (dated by TCRdb to about 2020). In terms of the full investigation: The cohort included three men and a couple of women between 18 and 49 years of age. For each donor, CD4 naive and CD4 memory were each run on three plates, CD8 naive on two plates, and CD8 memory on one plate. To estimate repertoire size and how much clonotypes are shared between individuals, the study performed deep sequencing of blood TCR repertoires from roughly five healthy adults. To increase sequencing depth and limit assay-specific biases, TCR repertoire library preparation and sequencing were carried out by different laboratories using diverse techniques. Between about 0.9 and 8.9 billion PBMCs per donor were obtained by leukapheresis.

This clone has a single count. Its antigen is currently not known. Base qualities are not recorded, but no much larger clone differs from it by a single base. Here is what the overall study found, with its caveats: Incomplete sequencing was indicated by rarefaction of sorted-subset datasets, despite the large sequencing depth. When several donors were compared, the shared fraction of clonotypes was roughly 4.8% for naive CD4, 3.5% to 4% for naive CD8, more than 2% for memory CD4, and less than 0.45% for memory CD8. Sampling was limited to blood, and TCR repertoires in tissue likely differ from TCR repertoires in blood. Clonotypes shared by all four sorted-subset donors showed higher generation probabilities than non-shared clonotypes. Based on pairwise subsampling, the degree of clonotype sharing among donors was expected to be affected by sequencing depth. Because the study included a small number of donors, the genetic and exposure-history diversity represented was limited. Naive subsets generally had larger estimated clonotype richness than memory subsets did.

Using the deep immunoSEQ assay, TCR CDR3 regions were amplified from genomic DNA by multiplex PCR. For each cell subset, the extracted genomic DNA was distributed evenly across all wells of several immunoSEQ 96-well plates, and each plate served as one replicate. Each replicate PCR for sorted subsets received roughly 0.2 ug genomic DNA, equal to roughly 30,000 T cell genomes. Purified libraries were quantified with a Qubit 3.0 fluorometer, sized on a Bioanalyzer 2100, and re-quantified with the KAPA Library Quantification kit. Every immunoSEQ 96-well plate was sequenced on a dedicated single-read 150-cycle Illumina NextSeq 550 flow cell. Per the source publication's procedure: Because only junctional sequences without quality scores were contained in the immunoSEQ output, filtering matching that applied to full-length reads could not be performed. Sequences were annotated with PyIR, a Python wrapper for IgBLAST v1.9, using IMGT germline references to assign V/J genes and CDR3. Reads were removed for weak V/J assignments (E-value above 1e-6), missing CDR3, stop codons, out-of-frame junctions, or ambiguous translated residues. A V3J clonotype was defined by an identical inferred V gene, J gene, and CDR3 amino acid sequence. Percentage overlap between repertoires was calculated by dividing the number of shared unique clonotypes by the size of the smaller repertoire. Three approaches were used to assess repertoire richness: RTK rarefaction, the Chao1 estimator, and Recon v2.1 estimates of unobserved clonotypes. Generation probabilities for all TCRbeta clonotypes obtained by the gDNA method from a few donors were computed using OLGA. As stored in TCRdb, this immuneACCESS dataset retains in-frame rearrangements with V and J assigned. A fraction of the clones does not appear; measured against another copy, unresolved V genes explain less than half of the discrepancy, and the remainder lacks a known reason. That table supplies the V and J calls and clone size; D and trimming were determined from the DNA. This sample comprises fewer than 850,000 clones, 72% of them detected only once. The ten top clones hold around 2% of the sample.

Healthy HIV-negative adults with no recently reported acute infections or vaccinations were included as donors. Every donor was a Caucasian adult living in Nashville, Tennessee, USA. Magnetic negative selection was used to enrich CD4+ T cells, after which naive cells were positively selected on CD45RA and the negative fraction became the memory subset. Blood was obtained by leukapheresis, after which PBMCs were separated by Ficoll-Histopaque density gradient centrifugation and cryopreserved in liquid nitrogen vapor phase. Analytical flow cytometry was used to check the purity and quantity of each magnetically sorted T cell population. Genomic DNA was isolated from each sorted fraction and quantified by UV absorbance on a Nanodrop 2000c. The cysteine opens and the phenylalanine closes a CDR3 of 20 amino acids. The sequence is cut down to CDR3 DNA, 60 bases in frame from base 1. The germline V gene provides CDR1 LGHNA and CDR2 YNFKEQ. The germline V end is reduced by 2 bases and the J end by 3 bases; junction bases left unmatched: 15.

Sequencing input: memory CD4+ T cells sorted from blood. The cell subset or site label of this sample denotes: CD45RA-negative fraction. Recombination connected TRBV4-2 to TRBJ2-6; 8 middle bases align to TRBD2. The sequence derives from a woman in her 30s in good health. In nucleotides, the sequence is TGTGCCAGCAGCCAACCCTCCGGGGCAGCGGGAGATCGTGGGGCCAACGTCCTGACTTTC. Its product reads: CASSQPSGAAGDRGANVLTF.